Listed below are T cell receptor beta chains from one sample, sequenced in a study of response to subunit inactivated influenza vaccine. Via MiXCR, TCRdb re-called the RT-PCR reads, giving one row per CDR3 protein. The sample holds around 480,000 distinct CDR3 sequences; about 15% are singletons and the top ten take less than 4%. The sample in question was CD4+ T cells sorted from PBMCs, obtained about 23 months after vaccination. The receptors here all came from a man aged 45 to 70 who received an inactivated influenza vaccine. Each CDR3 is given with its conserved first and last residue. Fields, in order: clone size, V gene, CDR3 length, D gene, J gene, CDR3 DNA, CDR3 protein. A D gene is named only where the DNA matches it firmly. Clone size is shown for a subset of rows, as once, few, many or a class of expanded clone.

-	TRBV5-1	16	TRBD1	TRBJ1-2	TGCGCCAGCAGCTTGCAACCCGAGACAGGGGGTTACCGCTACACCTTC	CASSLQPETGGYRYTF
-	TRBV5-1	14	TRBD1	TRBJ1-2	TGCGCCAGCAGGTTACCGGGACAGAACTATGGCTACACCTTC	CASRLPGQNYGYTF
-	TRBV28	14	TRBD1	TRBJ2-3	TGTGCCAGCAGTACCGGGACAGGGTTGGATACGCAGTATTTT	CASSTGTGLDTQYF
many	TRBV20-1	14	TRBD2	TRBJ2-7	TGCAGTGCAATTGGGACTAGCCCCGGGGAGGAGCAGTACTTC	CSAIGTSPGEEQYF
-	TRBV7-6	19	TRBD2	TRBJ2-7	TGTGCCAGCAGCTTACTTTTGACTAGCGGGAGAATTCCGGCCTACGAGCAGTACTTC	CASSLLLTSGRIPAYEQYF
-	TRBV11-2	13	-	TRBJ2-3	TGTGCCAGCAGCCCCTCTGGTGCAAATACGCAGTATTTT	CASSPSGANTQYF
-	TRBV20-1	15	TRBD1	TRBJ1-1	TGCAGTGCTAGACCCCCCGACAGGGGGGGTACTGAAGCTTTCTTT	CSARPPDRGGTEAFF
many	TRBV12-3/TRBV12-4	15	TRBD2	TRBJ2-1	TGTGCCAGCAGGTCGGGACTAGCGGGTGGACCTACCCAGTTCTTC	CASRSGLAGGPTQFF
few	TRBV7-2	12	-	TRBJ2-3	TGTGCCAGCAGCTCGGACGAAGATACGCAGTATTTT	CASSSDEDTQYF
-	TRBV29-1	14	-	TRBJ2-1	TGCAGCGTAGAAACTAGGCTCCGATACAATGAGCAGTTCTTC	CSVETRLRYNEQFF
-	TRBV7-6	16	-	TRBJ2-2	TGTGCCAGCAGCTTAGGCCGGACTACCCACACCGGGGAGCTGTTTTTT	CASSLGRTTHTGELFF
few	TRBV10-3	14	TRBD1	TRBJ2-4	TGTGCCATCAGTGCCGGGACAGGGGAAAACATTCAGTACTTC	CAISAGTGENIQYF
many	TRBV29-1	15	TRBD1	TRBJ2-3	TGCAGCGTCGCTGGACAGGGGGCACGATTGGATACGCAGTATTTT	CSVAGQGARLDTQYF
-	TRBV20-1	15	-	TRBJ1-5	TGCAGTGCTAGGGAAAGGGGGTGCGACAATCAGCCCCAGCATTTT	CSARERGCDNQPQHF
-	TRBV5-6	15	-	TRBJ1-2	TGTGCCAGCAGCTTGGTATTTGGGGCTGTAGATGGCTACACCTTC	CASSLVFGAVDGYTF
-	TRBV20-1	12	TRBD1	TRBJ1-5	TGCAGTGCTATCAGGGGGGATCAGCCCCAGCATTTT	CSAIRGDQPQHF
-	TRBV6-1	15	TRBD2	TRBJ2-5	TGTGCCAGCAGCCTCGGCTTAGCGGGAGTGGAGACCCAGTACTTC	CASSLGLAGVETQYF
-	TRBV18	14	TRBD1	TRBJ2-5	TGTGCCAGCTCACCGGACAGGGTACAAGAGACCCAGTACTTC	CASSPDRVQETQYF
-	TRBV3-1	15	-	TRBJ2-2	TGTGCCAGCAGCCAGTTCATGGGGGGCGGCGAGGAGCTGTTTTTT	CASSQFMGGGEELFF
many	TRBV5-4	16	TRBD1	TRBJ2-2	TGTGCCAGCAGCTCGAGAGGGGGCTTCGACACCGGGGAGCTGTTTTTT	CASSSRGGFDTGELFF
-	TRBV4-2	14	-	TRBJ2-3	TGTGCCAGCAGCCAAGAGGGGGGGCGAGATACGCAGTATTTT	CASSQEGGRDTQYF
few	TRBV6-5	14	-	TRBJ2-1	TGTGCCAGCAGTTACGTGTCAATCGACAATGAGCAGTTCTTC	CASSYVSIDNEQFF
-	TRBV7-9	14	-	TRBJ2-1	TGTGCCAGCAGCAGAGTGGGCCCCCTCAATGAGCAGTTCTTC	CASSRVGPLNEQFF
-	TRBV7-2	11	-	TRBJ2-1	TGTGCCAGTGGGCTTTACAATGAGCAGTTCTTC	CASGLYNEQFF
few	TRBV6-2/TRBV6-3	13	-	TRBJ2-3	TGTGCCAGCAGTTTTAGGAGTCGGGATACGCAGTATTTT	CASSFRSRDTQYF
-	TRBV10-3	15	TRBD2	TRBJ2-1	TGTGCCATCAGGCCTCTAGCGGGAGGTGGGAATGAGCAGTTCTTC	CAIRPLAGGGNEQFF
-	TRBV7-9	15	-	TRBJ1-4	TGTGCCAGCAGCTTAGATCGAGGGGGAGTCGAAAAACTGTTTTTT	CASSLDRGGVEKLFF
-	TRBV12-3/TRBV12-4	15	TRBD2	TRBJ2-1	TGTGCCAGCAGGGCGACTAGCGGGGGGTCCAATGAGCAGTTCTTC	CASRATSGGSNEQFF
few	TRBV5-1	16	-	TRBJ2-3	TGCGCCAGCCGACCTCTAGGGGGGACCCCCACAGATACGCAGTATTTT	CASRPLGGTPTDTQYF
few	TRBV21-1	15	-	TRBJ2-5	TGTGCCAGCAGCAATAAACTAGATTGCACAGAGACCCAGTACTTC	CASSNKLDCTETQYF
-	TRBV12-3/TRBV12-4	14	TRBD1	TRBJ1-2	TGTGCCAGCAGTTGGCCTACAGGGGGCTCTGGCTACACCTTC	CASSWPTGGSGYTF
-	TRBV5-4	13	-	TRBJ2-3	TGTGCCAGCAGCCTTCGGGACTCCGATACGCAGTATTTT	CASSLRDSDTQYF
-	TRBV6-2/TRBV6-3	14	-	TRBJ2-1	TGTGCCAGCACCATAGGAGGGGGTAACAATGAGCAGTTCTTC	CASTIGGGNNEQFF
many	TRBV7-9	11	-	TRBJ2-1	TGTGCCAGCAGCTTGCTCAATGAGCAGTTCTTC	CASSLLNEQFF
-	TRBV7-2	14	TRBD1	TRBJ2-7	TGTGCCAGCAGCTCGGGACAGGGGAACTACGAGCAGTACTTC	CASSSGQGNYEQYF
-	TRBV3-1	19	TRBD2	TRBJ2-1	TGTGCCAGCAGCCAAGTCTGGGCTAGCGGGTACGGCTCCTACAATGAGCAGTTCTTC	CASSQVWASGYGSYNEQFF
few	TRBV12-3/TRBV12-4	15	TRBD1	TRBJ2-6	TGTGCCAGCAGCCGAGACAGGGCTGGGGCCAACGTCCTGACTTTC	CASSRDRAGANVLTF
once	TRBV4-2	15	-	TRBJ1-5	TGTGCCAGCAGCCAAGATTCGGGGCCCAATCAGCCCCAGCATTTT	CASSQDSGPNQPQHF
few	TRBV5-1	14	TRBD1	TRBJ2-5	TGCGCCAGCAGCACGGGACAGGGCGAAGAGACCCAGTACTTC	CASSTGQGEETQYF
-	TRBV20-1	14	-	TRBJ2-1	TGCAGTGCTAGTAGGGGGGGGCCTAGTAATGAGCAGTTCTTC	CSASRGGPSNEQFF
few	TRBV12-3/TRBV12-4	14	TRBD2	TRBJ2-7	TGTGCCAGCAGCCCAGCGGGGCGCGGCTACGAGCAGTACTTC	CASSPAGRGYEQYF
many	TRBV6-2/TRBV6-3	12	-	TRBJ2-2	TGTGCCAGCAGTCAAAAGGTCGGGGAGCTGTTTTTT	CASSQKVGELFF
many	TRBV5-1	18	-	TRBJ2-2	TGCGCCAGCAGCACGCGGCCTGGGGGACACCCCTACACCGGGGAGCTGTTTTTT	CASSTRPGGHPYTGELFF
-	TRBV5-4	16	-	TRBJ2-1	TGTGCCAGCAGCTTTGGGGGCGGGGGTGCCTACAATGAGCAGTTCTTC	CASSFGGGGAYNEQFF
-	TRBV28	15	-	TRBJ2-4	TGTGCCAGCAGTTTGATAGGGAATCGCAAAAACATTCAGTACTTC	CASSLIGNRKNIQYF
few	TRBV12-3/TRBV12-4	15	TRBD1	TRBJ1-4	TGTGCCAGCAGTTCCTGGACAGGGGGCGATGAAAAACTGTTTTTT	CASSSWTGGDEKLFF
few	TRBV21-1	16	-	TRBJ2-5	TGTGCCAGCAGCACCCCGGCGGACCCCCGGAGGGAGACCCAGTACTTC	CASSTPADPRRETQYF
-	TRBV27	14	-	TRBJ2-2	TGTGCCAGCAGTTCTCCAGCCAACACCGGGGAGCTGTATTTT	CASSSPANTGELYF